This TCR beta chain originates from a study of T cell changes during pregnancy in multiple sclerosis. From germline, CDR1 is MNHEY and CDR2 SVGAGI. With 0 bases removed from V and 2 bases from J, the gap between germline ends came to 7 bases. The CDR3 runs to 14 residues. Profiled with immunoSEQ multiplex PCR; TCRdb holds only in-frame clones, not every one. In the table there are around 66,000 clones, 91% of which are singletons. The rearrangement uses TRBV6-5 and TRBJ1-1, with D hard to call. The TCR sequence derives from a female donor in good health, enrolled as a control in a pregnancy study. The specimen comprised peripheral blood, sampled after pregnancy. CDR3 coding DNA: TGTGCCAGCAGTTACTCGGGCTCCAACACTGAAGCTTTCTTT. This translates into CASSYSGSNTEAFF.